Sequencing of this T cell receptor beta chain was carried out in a study of early T cells in non-severe SARS-CoV-2 infection. Study-level information: Sequencing used unsorted whole-blood bulk RNA, so chains lack pairing. The study, taken as a whole, reports: Clonotype matching in VDJdb favored anti-spike CD8 responses and did not capture private and CD4 specificities.

As part of library construction, unique molecular identifiers were attached to individual cDNA molecules. One entry per CDR3 protein, called by TCRdb with MiXCR from the 5' RACE reads. Of 40,000 to 45,000 distinct CDR3 sequences in the sample, around 9.9% were seen once. The ends lost 2 bases at V and 7 bases at J; junction bases unmatched: 7. This CDR3 comprises 14 residues. Germline V gives CDR1 SGHRS, CDR2 YFSETQ. This clonotype appeared many times. No antigen is known for it. The sample was whole blood. This sequence was found in an adult who was a healthcare worker with PCR-confirmed SARS-CoV-2 infection or an uninfected control (not recorded which). V gene TRBV5-1 combines with J gene TRBJ1-2; 8 nucleotides line up with TRBD1. The CDR3 loop is CASSFGQGRIGYTF. CDR3 DNA: TGCGCCAGCAGCTTCGGACAGGGAAGGATTGGCTACACCTTC.